This TCR beta chain emerged from a study of CD8 T cells in ankylosing spondylitis. This CDR3 region has 16 residues. Germline V gene data show CDR1 as SGHVS and CDR2 as FQNEAQ. V was cut by 5 bases and J by 6 bases, with 23 bases left in between. Via MiXCR, TCRdb re-called the 5' RACE reads, giving one row per CDR3 protein. The sample gives 240,000 or so distinct CDR3 sequences, approximately 12% of which show up once; approximately 6.6% is in the top ten. The sequence derives from a male donor with ankylosing spondylitis or in good health (not recorded which). The chain carries TRBV7-8 and TRBJ2-7; D possibly uses TRBD1 or TRBD2 (5 bases each). The sample was blood, either unsorted or a sorted T cell fraction (not recorded which). CDR3 nucleotide sequence: TGTGCCAGCAGCCCGTACCGGGACCGATCTCAGTCCGAGCAGTACTTC. This translates into CASSPYRDRSQSEQYF.